This T cell receptor (beta chain) was recovered during a study of spatial heterogeneity in lung cancer. Turning to the study itself: The donors were fewer than 80 patients with non-small cell lung cancer that was early-stage and untreated. After resection, follow-up PBMC samples were sequenced when available, at a median of roughly 2 years later. Sequence detection consistently recorded a greater number of beta-chain than alpha-chain sequences.

A unique molecular identifier was carried by every single TCR cDNA molecule. TCRdb reanalysed the 5' RACE reads using MiXCR and keeps one entry per CDR3 protein. The sample yields 25,000 to 30,000 distinct CDR3 sequences, around 6.1% seen once. Trimming cost V 0 bases and J 4 bases; bases outside gene matches: 11. The CDR3 totals 18 residues. Germline values: CDR1 SGHNT, CDR2 YENEEA. Time point specified: blood at routine non-recurrence follow-up after resection. The authors sequenced whole RNA from tumor, nontumor lung or frozen PBMC without sorting. Sample: PBMCs, taken at follow-up. The chain joins TRBV11-3 to TRBJ2-1; 8 positions match TRBD1. The origin of this receptor is a male donor with early-stage non-small cell lung cancer. The CDR3 reads CASSLDWSGTGRYNEQFF. The CDR3 DNA sequence: TGTGCCAGCAGCTTAGATTGGTCGGGGACAGGCCGTTACAATGAGCAGTTCTTC.